The sequence of this T cell receptor beta chain was determined in a study of PD-1 blockade in classical Hodgkin lymphoma. As concerns this clone: What it binds is not known.

Study outcomes and limitations: Baseline TCR diversity was reportedly lower in newly diagnosed patients than in healthy donors. It was reported as lower still in relapsed/refractory patients. Possible causes of repertoire differences, disease activity or prior therapy, remain undefined.

Trimming removed 1 base at V and 7 bases at J, with 10 bases between. The germline V gene has CDR1 MNHNY and CDR2 SVGAGI (reference sequence). This CDR3 comprises 13 residues. Indicated time point: newly diagnosed, previously untreated cHL patient sample. Isolation of CD8+ T cells from thawed PBMCs used magnetic negative selection. Comparator PBMCs were from newly diagnosed, untreated classical Hodgkin lymphoma. Only in-frame clones appear in the TCRdb table, and some are missing; sequencing was by immunoSEQ multiplex PCR. The sample shows around 2,900 clones, approximately 66% of them seen only once.

This chain links TRBV6-6 with TRBJ1-1; D call uncertain. The source is a human donor with classical Hodgkin lymphoma. Source material: CD8+ T cells from blood. As DNA, the CDR3 is TGTGCCAGCAGTTACTTAGGACTCGATGAAGCTTTCTTT. Amino acid sequence: CASSYLGLDEAFF.